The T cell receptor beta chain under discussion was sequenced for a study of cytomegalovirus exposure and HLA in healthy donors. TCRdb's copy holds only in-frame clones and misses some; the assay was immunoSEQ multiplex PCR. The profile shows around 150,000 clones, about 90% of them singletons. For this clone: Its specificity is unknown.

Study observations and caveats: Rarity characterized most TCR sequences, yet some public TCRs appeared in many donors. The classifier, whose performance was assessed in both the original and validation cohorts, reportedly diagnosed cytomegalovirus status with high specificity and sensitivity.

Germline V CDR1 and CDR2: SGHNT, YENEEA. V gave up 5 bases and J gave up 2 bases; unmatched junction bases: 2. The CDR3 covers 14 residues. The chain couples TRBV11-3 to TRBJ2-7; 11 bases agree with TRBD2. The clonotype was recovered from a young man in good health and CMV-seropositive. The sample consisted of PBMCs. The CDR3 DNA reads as TGTGCCAGCAGCCAACTAGCGGGGGCCTACGAGCAGTACTTC. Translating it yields CASSQLAGAYEQYF.